This is a list of T cell receptor beta chains from one sample in a study of T cells in Graves' hyperthyroidism and ophthalmopathy. From the multiplex PCR reads, TCRdb called clonotypes with MiXCR, one entry per CDR3 protein. The data hold about 59,000 distinct CDR3 sequences, with approximately 57% observed a single time. The sample was blood. These receptors were collected from a woman aged 55-75 years with Graves' ophthalmopathy. The CDR3 runs from the conserved cysteine through the conserved F or W. A D gene is named only where the DNA matches it firmly. The size of a clone is reported for some rows only, either as once, few or many, or as a class for expanded clones.

cdr3_aa cdr3_nt d_call j_call clone_size v_call
CASRPRPGTGDYGYTF TGTGCCAGCAGGCCCCGACCCGGGACAGGGGACTATGGCTACACCTTC TRBD1 TRBJ1-2 many TRBV6-6
CATSRRGDGANVLTF TGTGCCACCAGCAGAAGGGGTGATGGGGCCAACGTCCTGACTTTC NA TRBJ2-6 many TRBV15
CASSLGSGTEAFF TGTGCCAGCAGCTTGGGGTCCGGCACTGAAGCTTTCTTT NA TRBJ1-1 many TRBV11-1
CASSSSAGGIYNEQFF TGTGCCAGTAGTTCGTCAGCGGGGGGTATCTACAATGAGCAGTTCTTC TRBD2 TRBJ2-1 many TRBV19
CASSQGFF TGCGCCAGCAGCCAAGGGTTTTTT NA TRBJ1-4 NA TRBV4-1
CASSPGQGGGYTF TGTGCCAGCAGCCCAGGACAGGGAGGCGGCTACACCTTC TRBD1 TRBJ1-2 NA TRBV7-6
CASSLWSPGANVLTF TGTGCCAGCAGTCTCTGGTCCCCTGGGGCCAACGTCCTGACTTTC NA TRBJ2-6 many TRBV28
CASSAPGGQGYFGPGTGGEAFF NA NA TRBJ1-1 NA TRBV7-3
CASSQGGGLRRTQYF TGCGCCAGCAGCCAGGGGGGAGGACTAAGGAGAACCCAGTACTTC NA TRBJ2-5 many TRBV4-1
CASSSSWTGLSNQPQHF TGTGCCAGCAGCTCGTCTTGGACAGGGCTAAGCAATCAGCCCCAGCATTTT TRBD1 TRBJ1-5 NA TRBV4-1
CASSDGTSGSRFF TGTGCCAGCAGTGACGGGACTAGCGGCTCTAGGTTCTTC TRBD2 TRBJ2-1 NA TRBV6-4
CASSKEAGGRTEAFF TGTGCCAGCAGCAAGGAAGCAGGGGGCCGGACTGAAGCTTTCTTT TRBD1 TRBJ1-1 many TRBV27
CASSQDGELGEQYF TGTGCCAGCAGCCAAGACGGGGAACTGGGTGAGCAGTACTTC NA TRBJ2-7 NA TRBV4-2
CASSKAAGESYEQYF TGTGCCAGTAGCAAAGCAGCGGGAGAGTCCTACGAGCAGTACTTC TRBD2 TRBJ2-7 many TRBV19
CASSLGGDGYTF TGTGCCAGCAGCTTAGGGGGCGATGGCTACACCTTC NA TRBJ1-2 many TRBV7-2
CASGLAGLETQYF TGTGCCAGCGGACTAGCGGGGTTAGAGACCCAGTACTTC TRBD2 TRBJ2-5 NA TRBV10-3
CASRLTGYSNHF TGTGCCAGTAGGCTGACAGGGTATAGCAACCACTTC TRBD1 TRBJ1-2 NA TRBV19
CASSLEGTGRGELFF TGTGCCAGCAGCTTGGAAGGGACAGGGCGGGGGGAGCTGTTTTTT TRBD1 TRBJ2-2 NA TRBV7-9
CASSTGTGIFYEQYF TGCGCCAGCAGCACAGGGACAGGGATCTTCTACGAGCAGTACTTC TRBD1 TRBJ2-7 NA TRBV5-1
CASSYAGGRETQYF TGTGCCAGCAGTTACGCGGGGGGCCGAGAGACCCAGTACTTC TRBD2 TRBJ2-5 many TRBV6-2/TRBV6-3
CASSATLDTQYF TGTGCCAGCAGCGCGACTCTAGATACGCAGTATTTT NA TRBJ2-3 many TRBV6-2/TRBV6-3
CASSQDGGQGYEQYF TGTGCCAGCAGCCAAGATGGGGGACAGGGATACGAGCAGTACTTC TRBD1 TRBJ2-7 many TRBV4-2
CALEPGQPQHF TGTGCCTTGGAGCCGGGCCAGCCCCAGCATTTT NA TRBJ1-5 many TRBV30
CASSLDLSGGTEAFF TGTGCCAGCAGCTTAGATCTATCGGGGGGCACTGAAGCTTTCTTT NA TRBJ1-1 NA TRBV11-2
CASSLAAGTENTEAFF TGCGCCAGCAGCTTGGCCGCGGGGACAGAGAACACTGAAGCTTTCTTT TRBD1 TRBJ1-1 NA TRBV5-1
CASSDSGKDPPWELFF TGTGCCAGCAGTGACTCGGGGAAGGATCCACCATGGGAGCTGTTTTTT NA TRBJ2-2 NA TRBV6-4
CASSVGHQGDTIYF TGTGCCAGCAGCGTGGGGCACCAGGGCGACACCATATATTTT NA TRBJ1-3 NA TRBV9
CASNAKTGAQNIQYF TGTGCCAGCAACGCTAAGACAGGTGCGCAAAACATTCAGTACTTC NA TRBJ2-4 many TRBV6-1
CASSYTGGNYEQYF TGTGCCAGCAGTTACACAGGGGGGAACTACGAGCAGTACTTC TRBD1 TRBJ2-7 many TRBV6-6
CAPRGYGYTF TGTGCCCCCCGCGGGTATGGCTACACCTTC NA TRBJ1-2 NA TRBV11-3
CASSFSGGQGPFEGRPQHF TGTGCCAGCAGCTTTTCAGGGGGACAGGGCCCATTTGAGGGGCGACCCCAGCATTTT TRBD1 TRBJ1-5 NA TRBV7-6
CASSLGGGSEQYF TGTGCCAGCAGCTTAGGGGGGGGTAGCGAGCAGTACTTC TRBD2 TRBJ2-7 many TRBV11-2
CASSVVPDPPNEQYF TGTGCCAGCAGCGTAGTCCCTGATCCCCCAAACGAGCAGTACTTC NA TRBJ2-7 many TRBV9
CASSSRGPDTQYF TGTGCCAGCAGTTCCCGGGGCCCAGATACGCAGTATTTT NA TRBJ2-3 NA TRBV12-3/TRBV12-4
CASSSSAAETQYF TGTGCCAGCAGCTCCTCAGCGGCCGAGACCCAGTACTTC NA TRBJ2-5 many TRBV12-3/TRBV12-4
CASSQVRRGGQETQYF TGCGCCAGCAGCCAAGTAAGGCGAGGGGGCCAAGAGACCCAGTACTTC NA TRBJ2-5 many TRBV4-1
CAGSPRGTSEKLFF TGTGCCGGCAGCCCCAGGGGAACTAGTGAAAAACTGTTTTTT NA TRBJ1-4 NA TRBV7-9